These 27 T cell receptor beta chains came from one sample sequenced in a study of blood T cells in healthy people across ages. For the second PCR, which ran for about 7 to 11 cycles, a sample-barcoded 5' primer and a J-beta primer mix were used. TCRdb ran MiXCR on the 5' RACE reads and lists one entry per CDR3 protein. The sample lists 1.8 million or so distinct CDR3 sequences; roughly two fifths were seen once. The sequenced sample consisted of blood. The receptors come from a human donor in good health.

V usage is TRBV10-3 and J usage is TRBJ1-2; TRBD1 aligns across 7 bases. The germline V gene encodes CDR1 ENHRY and CDR2 SYGVKD. J gave up 4 bases and V 10 bases, and 12 bases lay outside the gene matches. This CDR3 comprises 14 residues. CDR3 DNA sequence: TGTGCCACCAGAACAGGGGAGATGGGCTATGGCTACACCTTC. Translation: CATRTGEMGYGYTF.

The chain employs TRBV5-6 and TRBJ2-3, with D perhaps TRBD2 (5 bases). CDR3 length: 16 residues. Germline loops: CDR1 SGHDT, CDR2 YYEEEE. V was cut by 4 bases and J by 0 bases, with 15 bases left in between. CDR3 nucleotide sequence: TGTGCCAGCAGCCTCGGACTCACACCGAGCACAGATACGCAGTATTTT. The encoded protein is CASSLGLTPSTDTQYF.

This sequence joins TRBV10-3 and TRBJ1-2; D is ambiguous. The CDR3 runs to 18 residues. Germline V lookup: CDR1 ENHRY, CDR2 SYGVKD. V lost 3 bases, J lost 2 bases, and 22 bases lay in between. The DNA for the CDR3 is TGTGCCATCAGTGACCCCGGGAGGCAGGCCTCTGAAAACTATGGCTACACCTTC. Encoded protein: CAISDPGRQASENYGYTF.

The V gene is TRBV12-3 or TRBV12-4, the J gene TRBJ2-7, with unresolved D. CDR3 length equals 14 residues. Between the trimmed V and J ends, which lost 6 bases and 0 bases, there was a span of 12 bases. The CDR3 here is CASSPWSASYEQYF. The CDR3 DNA reads TGTGCCAGCAGCCCTTGGTCAGCCTCCTACGAGCAGTACTTC.

The chain couples TRBV7-2 to TRBJ2-7; 8 positions match TRBD1. This CDR3 spans 15 amino acids. Germline V gene sequence: CDR1 SGHTA, CDR2 FQGNSA. V gave up 2 bases and J gave up 1 base; unmatched junction bases: 4. CDR3 loop: CASSLTHRGSYEQYF. The CDR3 nucleotides are TGTGCCAGCAGCTTAACGCACAGGGGGTCCTACGAGCAGTACTTC.

CDR3 amino acids: CASSFSRTGTDTQYF. The CDR3 nucleotides are TGTGCCAGCAGCTTTTCCAGGACAGGGACAGATACGCAGTATTTT. The rearrangement joins TRBV7-2 to TRBJ2-3; 8 bases are a match to TRBD1. This CDR3 has 15 amino acids. The germline V gene has CDR1 SGHTA and CDR2 FQGNSA. With V trimmed by 3 bases and J by 3 bases, 5 bases remained unmatched.

This clonotype has more than one count but fewer than ten. J is TRBJ2-7 and V is TRBV20-1; a possible D gene is TRBD1 (6 bases). From germline, CDR1 is DFQATT and CDR2 SNEGSKA (reference sequence). This CDR3 has 14 residues. V shed 2 bases and J shed 1 base, with 12 bases lying between them. The DNA for the CDR3 is TGCAGTGCTAGACTGGGGGCTGGTTCCTACGAGCAGTACTTC. It codes for CSARLGAGSYEQYF.

The chain links TRBV12-3 or TRBV12-4 to TRBJ1-2; a possible D gene is TRBD1 (6 bases). V dropped 7 bases and J dropped 8 bases, with 20 bases sitting between them. CDR3 length: 14 amino acids. In DNA, the CDR3 is TGTGCCAGCACTCTGGGGGGCCACGGGCGAGGCTACACCTTC. Residues: CASTLGGHGRGYTF.

The V call is TRBV25-1, the J call TRBJ2-4; 8 nucleotides agree with TRBD1. Per germline, CDR1 MGHDK and CDR2 SYGVNS. There are 16 residues in the CDR3. Germline trimming cut 4 bases from V and 2 bases from J; bases unmatched to any gene: 7. CDR3 DNA: TGTGCCAGCAGTGGAGCAGGGGGCGCATCCAAAAACATTCAGTACTTC. Its translation: CASSGAGGASKNIQYF.

V and J are TRBV7-9 and TRBJ2-7; 8 bases map to TRBD1. Germline V gene sequence: CDR1 SEHNR, CDR2 FQNEAQ (reference sequence). After removal of 5 bases from V and 3 bases from J, the junction contained 15 bases not matched to a gene. The CDR3 is 17 residues long. This CDR3 is CASSPSSGQGANYEQYF. In DNA form, the CDR3 reads TGTGCCAGCAGCCCCAGCTCAGGACAGGGAGCAAACTACGAGCAGTACTTC.

The chain uses TRBV27 and TRBJ1-6; D is unresolved. There are 16 residues in the CDR3. Germline values: CDR1 MNHEY, CDR2 SMNVEV (reference sequence). V shed 3 bases and J shed 12 bases, with 21 bases lying between them. CDR3 nucleotide sequence: TGTGCCAGCAGTTTCAATCCTCTACGGACCACTGGACCCCTCCACTTT. This translates into CASSFNPLRTTGPLHF.

The chain uses TRBV20-1 and TRBJ1-2; D perhaps matches TRBD1 (5 bases). Germline V lookup: CDR1 DFQATT, CDR2 SNEGSKA (reference sequence). V dropped 8 bases and J dropped 7 bases, with 20 bases sitting between them. The CDR3 has 13 residues. The CDR3 nucleotides are TGCAGTCACGAAGGGGAGGGATTGGGTGGCTACACCTTC. This translates into CSHEGEGLGGYTF.

This clonotype showed up just a few times. The chain uses TRBV4-3 and TRBJ2-1, with 10 bases matching TRBD2. Germline CDR1 is LGHNA and CDR2 is YSLEER. This CDR3 contains 17 residues. With 2 bases clipped from V and 2 bases from J, the junction kept 6 bases outside the gene matches. This CDR3 is CASSQRSGTSAYNEQFF. CDR3 nucleotide sequence: TGCGCCAGCAGCCAAAGAAGCGGGACTAGCGCCTACAATGAGCAGTTCTTC.

This clonotype showed up just a few times. This sequence joins TRBV2 and TRBJ1-2; the D gene is possibly TRBD1 (5 bases). The CDR3 consists of 13 residues. The germline V gene encodes CDR1 SNHLY and CDR2 FYNNEI. V lost 7 bases and J lost 6, with 15 bases in between. The CDR3 is CASNEGPVNGYTF. The DNA of the CDR3 is TGTGCCAGCAATGAGGGGCCAGTGAATGGCTACACCTTC. The entire variable domain, with the rest obtained from reference TRBV2 and TRBJ1-2, is as follows: EPEVTQTPSHQVTQMGQEVILRCVPISNHLYFYWYRQILGQKVEFLVSFYNNEISEKSEIFDDQFSVERPDGSNFTLKIRSTKLEDSAMYFCASNEGPVNGYTFGSGTRLTVV.

This chain links TRBV3-1 with TRBJ2-2; D uncertain. The CDR3 contains 16 residues. The V end was cut by 1 base, the J end by 0 bases, with 9 bases between. Germline assignment: CDR1 LGHDT and CDR2 YNNKEL (reference sequence). CDR3 protein: CASSQVSTPNTGELFF. DNA for the CDR3: TGTGCCAGCAGCCAAGTGTCCACCCCGAACACCGGGGAGCTGTTTTTT.

In DNA, the CDR3 is TGTGCCAGCAGCATCATAGCAGGGGGAGGATCTGGGGCCAACGTCCTGACTTTC. This encodes CASSIIAGGGSGANVLTF. The V call is TRBV7-8, the J call TRBJ2-6, with D maybe TRBD1 (7 bases). The V end was cut by 5 bases, the J end by 1 base, with 18 bases between. Germline lookup yields CDR1 SGHVS and CDR2 FQNEAQ. The CDR3 is made up of 18 amino acids. Full variable domain (remainder filled in from reference TRBV7-8 and TRBJ2-6): GAGVSQSPRYKVAKRGQDVALRCDPISGHVSLFWYQQALGQGPEFLTYFQNEAQLDKSGLPSDRFFAERPEGSVSTLKIQRTQQEDSAVYLCASSIIAGGGSGANVLTFGAGSRLTVL.

The rearrangement uses TRBV6-5 and TRBJ2-3; 7 positions match TRBD1. This CDR3 has 14 amino acids. Per the germline V gene, CDR1 is MNHEY and CDR2 is SVGAGI. The ends lost 6 bases at V and 2 bases at J; junction bases unmatched: 5. The CDR3 spells CASRPRGTTDTQYF. Written as DNA, the CDR3 is TGTGCCAGCAGACCCAGGGGGACCACAGATACGCAGTATTTT.

The chain links TRBV4-1 to TRBJ1-4; 7 bases align to TRBD1. The junction had 12 bases not matched to a gene; V was cut back by 5 bases and J by 3 bases. The V gene's germline CDR1 is MGHRA and CDR2 YSYEKL. This CDR3 is 17 amino acids long. The CDR3 DNA reads as TGCGCCAGCAGCTACCGCGTGTGGACAGGCTCTAATGAAAAACTGTTTTTT. This gives the protein CASSYRVWTGSNEKLFF.

The CDR3: CASTKGQLNYGYTF. DNA of the CDR3: TGTGCCAGCACCAAGGGACAGCTAAACTATGGCTACACCTTC. The rearrangement joins TRBV7-2 to TRBJ1-2, with 7 positions matching TRBD1. Germline V lookup: CDR1 SGHTA, CDR2 FQGNSA. V shed 7 bases and J 2 bases; nucleotides not matched to a gene: 7. The CDR3 extends over 14 amino acids.

This clonotype has a handful of counts. The rearrangement joins TRBV20-1 to TRBJ2-3, with D perhaps matching TRBD1 (6 bases). The CDR3 covers 14 residues. Trimming removed 5 bases at V and 2 bases at J, with 14 bases between. Germline V gene lookup returns CDR1 DFQATT and CDR2 SNEGSKA (reference sequence). Here the CDR3 reads CSADTGYLTDTQYF. The CDR3 DNA reads as TGCAGTGCTGATACAGGGTACCTCACAGATACGCAGTATTTT.

V is TRBV30 and J is TRBJ1-4; D perhaps matches TRBD1 (6 bases). The CDR3 is made up of 12 amino acids. V lost 8 bases to trimming and J lost 4 bases, with 11 bases between them. Germline CDR1 reads GTSNPN; CDR2 reads SVGIG (reference sequence). CDR3 sequence: CALDRSNEKLFF. CDR3 bases: TGTGCCCTGGACAGAAGTAATGAAAAACTGTTTTTT.

The rearrangement links TRBV7-2 to TRBJ2-3; TRBD2 matches 7 bases. The germline V gene encodes CDR1 SGHTA and CDR2 FQGNSA. V was pared by 5 bases and J by 2 bases, with 7 bases of the junction left unmatched. The CDR3 is made up of 15 amino acids. The CDR3 loop is CASSLERGYTDTQYF. In DNA, the CDR3 is TGTGCCAGCAGCCTTGAGCGGGGTTACACAGATACGCAGTATTTT.

The V gene is TRBV6-5, the J gene TRBJ1-4; D is uncertain. This CDR3 has 14 amino acids. V gave up 0 bases and J gave up 3 bases, with 5 bases separating them. Germline CDR1 reads MNHEY; CDR2 reads SVGAGI. The CDR3 loop reads CASSYSSPNEKLFF. CDR3 DNA sequence: TGTGCCAGCAGTTACTCGAGTCCTAATGAAAAACTGTTTTTT.

This clonotype was seen ten or more times. The gene calls are TRBV20-1 and TRBJ1-2, with TRBD1 matching 7 bases. With 1 base clipped from V and 2 bases from J, the junction kept 1 base outside the gene matches. This CDR3 has 13 amino acids. The germline CDR1 and CDR2 sequences are DFQATT and SNEGSKA (reference sequence). CDR3 bases: TGCAGTGCTAGAGCGACAGGGAACTATGGCTACACCTTC. Protein product: CSARATGNYGYTF.

This clonotype occurred a few times. The chain employs TRBV4-3 and TRBJ1-1; D is uncertain. The length of the CDR3 is 14 residues. V was cut by 2 bases and J by 0 bases, with 7 bases left in between. Germline V CDR1 and CDR2: LGHNA, YSLEER. In DNA form, the CDR3 reads TGCGCCAGCAGCCAATCTCTACTGAACACTGAAGCTTTCTTT. It yields the protein CASSQSLLNTEAFF.

The gene calls are TRBV5-5 and TRBJ1-1, with D uncertain. Germline values: CDR1 SGHKS, CDR2 YYEKEE (reference sequence). The CDR3 is 14 residues long. Trimming removed 0 bases from V and 5 bases from J, with 11 bases in between. CDR3 nucleotide sequence: TGTGCCAGCAGCTTGGAAGTCAGGTCGACTGAAGCTTTCTTT. Translation: CASSLEVRSTEAFF. Using reference TRBV5-5 and TRBJ1-1 for the parts outside the CDR3, the full variable domain is DAGVTQSPTHLIKTRGQQVTLRCSPISGHKSVSWYQQVLGQGPQFIFQYYEKEERGRGNFPDRFSARQFPNYSSELNVNALLLGDSALYLCASSLEVRSTEAFFGQGTRLTVV.

The V call is TRBV11-3, the J call TRBJ1-2; perhaps TRBD1 as D (5 bases). Trimming removed 5 bases from V and 3 bases from J, with 10 bases in between. The V gene's germline CDR1 is SGHNT and CDR2 YENEEA. This CDR3 is 13 amino acids long. DNA of the CDR3: TGTGCCAGCAGCACCGCACAGGACTATGGCTACACCTTC. It translates to CASSTAQDYGYTF.